The sequence of this T cell receptor (beta chain) was determined in a study of blood T cell repertoires in COVID-19. As for the study in general: Nucleic acid was either cDNA or gDNA, and it came from T cells, B-cell-depleted T cells, or PBMCs.

In the authors' methods: Counts of nucleated cells, estimated from reference gene primer amplification, were obtained. Data came from immunoSEQ multiplex PCR; TCRdb stores just in-frame clones and leaves some out. From that table come the V and J calls and clone size; the DNA was used to work out D and trimming. The profile covers some 190,000 clones, with about 82% appearing a single time and 5.6% taken by the ten largest. In this sample, this clone turned up once. The CDR3 runs 16 residues. V lost 6 bases and J lost 5; bases outside the gene matches: 7. The germline gives CDR1 SNHLY, CDR2 FYNNEI. Participants spanned ages about 18 to 100 years and resided in roughly 26 US areas. Donors were grouped by their self-reported clinical history.

The sample comprised PBMCs or T cells enriched from blood (not recorded which). The receptor comes from a man in his forties with acute COVID-19. This chain links TRBV2 with TRBJ2-2; 12 positions match TRBD2. The CDR3 sequence: CASSQTSGSWTGELFF. As DNA, the CDR3 is TGTGCCAGCAGCCAGACTAGCGGGAGTTGGACCGGGGAGCTGTTTTTT.